This paragraph reports one T cell receptor (beta chain). It was with a sample-barcoded 5' primer and a J-beta primer mix that a second PCR of roughly 7 to 12 cycles was run. Each CDR3 protein gets one entry after TCRdb re-called the 5' RACE reads with MiXCR. The sample includes roughly 2 million distinct CDR3 sequences, 49% of them seen just once. This specimen belongs to a study of blood T cells in healthy people across ages. The length of the CDR3 is 15 residues. CDR1 DFQATT and CDR2 SNEGSKA come from the germline V gene (reference sequence). The V segment lost 5 bases and the J segment 6 bases; nucleotides outside the gene matches: 11.

Sequencing input: blood. The chain recombines TRBV20-1 with TRBJ2-5; 11 nucleotides agree with TRBD2. This TCR was sampled from a woman in her forties in good health. CDR3 coding DNA: TGCAGTGCTTCGGACCTTAGCGGGGGGGTCCAGACCCAGTACTTC. It specifies CSASDLSGGVQTQYF.